Below are 13 T cell receptor beta chains sequenced from a single sample in a study of graft-versus-host responses after intestinal transplantation. Antigens of these TCRs are unknown. Using immunoSEQ multiplex PCR, the repertoire was profiled, and TCRdb retains in-frame clones only, with some absent. The sample contains around 99,000 clones, roughly 86% of which appear only once. The material was unstimulated CD4+ T cells sorted from spleen or lymph node cells, obtained before transplant. The receptors were gathered from a human donor who was the organ donor for an intestinal transplant.

In this sample, this clone turned up once. V and J are TRBV6-5 and TRBJ1-1; tentatively, D is TRBD1 (5 bases). Trimming cost V 11 bases and J 6 bases, with 16 bases left between them. The CDR3 is 12 residues long. The germline CDR1 and CDR2 sequences are MNHEY and SVGAGI. In DNA form, the CDR3 reads TGTGCCCTTACACGCAGGGTGGCTGAAGCTTTCTTT. Residues: CALTRRVAEAFF.

This sequence joins TRBV5-5 and TRBJ1-2; D gene ambiguous. V was pared by 4 bases and J by 3 bases, with 7 bases between. The CDR3 contains 12 residues. Germline CDR1 and CDR2: SGHKS and YYEKEE (reference sequence). The CDR3 coding sequence is TGTGCCAGCAGCCAAGGAGACTATGGCTACACCTTC. Its protein product is CASSQGDYGYTF.

This sequence joins TRBV11-3 and TRBJ2-1, with 11 bases aligning to TRBD2. Germline CDR1 reads SGHNT; CDR2 reads YENEEA. The length of the CDR3 is 17 residues. With 0 bases clipped from V and 7 bases from J, the junction kept 8 bases outside the gene matches. CDR3 protein: CASSLDFTSGSLNEQFF. The CDR3 DNA reads as TGTGCCAGCAGCTTAGATTTTACTAGCGGGAGTTTAAATGAGCAGTTCTTC.

This clone was detected a few times. The chain combines TRBV10-3 with TRBJ2-7, with D possibly being TRBD1 (6 bases). There are 12 residues in the CDR3. V was pared by 2 bases and J by 5 bases, with 7 bases between. CDR1 and CDR2 (germline): ENHRY, SYGVKD. CDR3 in amino acids: CAISEEGDEQYF. CDR3 nucleotide sequence: TGTGCCATCAGTGAGGAGGGGGACGAGCAGTACTTC.

The chain couples TRBV11-2 to TRBJ1-2; D is unresolved. Looked up from germline, CDR1 is SGHAT and CDR2 is FQNNGV. V was shortened by 0 bases and J by 5 bases, with 7 bases between the two germline ends. The CDR3 sequence is 13 residues long. Here the CDR3 reads CASSLEGVYGYTF. The CDR3 nucleotides read TGTGCCAGCAGCTTAGAGGGAGTATATGGCTACACCTTC.

The chain couples TRBV9 to TRBJ2-7, with 11 nucleotides matching TRBD2. Looked up from germline, CDR1 is SGDLS and CDR2 is YYNGEE. This CDR3 has 15 amino acids. Trimming at V came to 0 bases and at J to 2 bases, leaving 1 base not matched to a gene. The CDR3 is CASSVGSGGAYEQYF. In nucleotides, the CDR3 is TGTGCCAGCAGCGTAGGTAGCGGGGGGGCCTACGAGCAGTACTTC. Full variable domain (missing parts from reference TRBV9 and TRBJ2-7): DSGVTQTPKHLITATGQRVTLRCSPRSGDLSVYWYQQSLDQGLQFLIQYYNGEERAKGNILERFSAQQFPDLHSELNLSSLELGDSALYFCASSVGSGGAYEQYFGPGTRLTVT.

The chain links TRBV18 to TRBJ1-2, with D unresolved. CDR1 and CDR2 from the germline V gene are KGHSH and LQKENI. This CDR3 contains 15 residues. V shed 3 bases and J shed 5 bases, with 16 bases lying between them. The CDR3 bases are TGTGCCAGCTCACCGAGAAATGGGGAATCGTATGGCTACACCTTC. It is translated as CASSPRNGESYGYTF.

V usage is TRBV29-1 and J usage is TRBJ1-1, with D tentatively TRBD1 (6 bases). CDR1 and CDR2 (germline): SQVTM, ANQGSEA. The ends were cut back, 4 bases at V and 4 bases at J, with 10 bases in the middle. This CDR3 has 12 amino acids. CDR3 sequence reads: CSVVAGATEAFF. In DNA, the CDR3 is TGCAGCGTTGTCGCGGGGGCCACTGAAGCTTTCTTT.

The chain links TRBV6-5 to TRBJ2-5, with 12 bases matching TRBD2. The ends lost 8 bases at V and 3 bases at J; junction bases unmatched: 4. The CDR3 has 14 amino acids. Germline V gene data show CDR1 as MNHEY and CDR2 as SVGAGI. The CDR3 coding sequence is TGTGCCAGCTCGACTAGCGGGAGTAAAGAGACCCAGTACTTC. It encodes CASSTSGSKETQYF.

V and J are TRBV5-6 and TRBJ1-1; TRBD1 matches 7 bases. The germline V gene encodes CDR1 SGHDT and CDR2 YYEEEE. The CDR3 loop spans 14 amino acids. V shed 5 bases and J 5 bases; nucleotides not matched to a gene: 9. The CDR3 region has the DNA TGTGCCAGCAGTATAAGGGGGCGCCGGACTGAAGCTTTCTTT. It specifies CASSIRGRRTEAFF.

V and J are TRBV2 and TRBJ2-7, with D possibly matching TRBD1 (6 bases). The CDR3 runs to 16 residues. Germline V gene lookup returns CDR1 SNHLY and CDR2 FYNNEI. The V end was cut by 2 bases, the J end by 3 bases, with 17 bases between. In DNA form, the CDR3 reads TGTGCCAGCAGTGAAAACGGGCAGGGGTTGGGCTACGAGCAGTACTTC. Residues: CASSENGQGLGYEQYF.

The V and J genes are TRBV6-5 and TRBJ2-2, with TRBD1 matching over 9 bases. V gave up 5 bases and J gave up 4 bases; unmatched junction bases: 2. Germline assignment: CDR1 MNHEY and CDR2 SVGAGI. This CDR3 contains 14 residues. CDR3 region: CASSRGQGTGELFF. DNA of the CDR3: TGTGCCAGCAGTCGGGGACAGGGCACCGGGGAGCTGTTTTTT.

This sequence joins TRBV5-1 and TRBJ1-6, with D tentatively TRBD1 (6 bases). This CDR3 has 12 amino acids. Trimming removed 4 bases at V and 9 bases at J, with 8 bases between. Germline loops: CDR1 SGHRS, CDR2 YFSETQ. The chain's CDR3 is CASSPRGSPLHF. Written as DNA, the CDR3 is TGCGCCAGCAGCCCCAGGGGTTCACCCCTCCACTTT.